These 24 T cell receptor beta chains were sequenced from one sample in a study of beta chain features in type 1 diabetes. Isolated RNA was reverse transcribed in full, so expressed TCRB transcripts were sequenced. Method: immunoSEQ multiplex PCR; TCRdb's copy keeps in-frame clones and lacks some. The sample shows 600,000 to 700,000 clones, about an eighth of them seen only once. The antigens these receptors bind are not known. Findings of the study overall: Moderate but significant shortening of TCRB CDR3s was recorded in all four CD4+ subsets from Type 1 diabetes patients.

What was sequenced was naive CD4+ T cells from blood. Receptor source: a man aged 25 to 40 with type 1 diabetes.

V gene TRBV2 combines with J gene TRBJ2-6; D is possibly TRBD2 (6 bases). V gave up 7 bases and J gave up 0 bases, with 13 bases separating them. Germline CDR1 is SNHLY and CDR2 is FYNNEI. The length of the CDR3 is 16 residues. The CDR3 region is CASIGLGGSGANVLTF. The CDR3 DNA reads as TGTGCCAGCATCGGGCTGGGGGGCTCTGGGGCCAACGTCCTGACTTTC. The complete variable domain, with remaining parts taken from reference TRBV2 and TRBJ2-6, reads EPEVTQTPSHQVTQMGQEVILRCVPISNHLYFYWYRQILGQKVEFLVSFYNNEISEKSEIFDDQFSVERPDGSNFTLKIRSTKLEDSAMYFCASIGLGGSGANVLTFGAGSRLTVL.

This clone was seen a few times. The genes are TRBV19 and TRBJ1-6; the D is unclear. Germline V gives CDR1 LNHDA, CDR2 SQIVND (reference sequence). Trimming cost V 5 bases and J 4 bases, with 12 bases left between them. The CDR3 runs 15 residues. The chain's CDR3 is CASSLSGLYNSPLHF. For the CDR3, the DNA is TGTGCCAGTAGTCTCTCAGGATTGTATAATTCACCCCTCCACTTT.

This clone has more than one count but fewer than ten. The chain employs TRBV10-3 and TRBJ2-5, with no clear D. Germline V lookup: CDR1 ENHRY, CDR2 SYGVKD. V was shortened by 2 bases and J by 5 bases, with 9 bases between the two germline ends. The CDR3 is made up of 13 amino acids. CDR3 DNA: TGTGCCATCAGTGAGAATACGGCGGAGACCCAGTACTTC. Translating gives CAISENTAETQYF.

The rearrangement links TRBV29-1 to TRBJ2-1; D call uncertain. Germline V gene data show CDR1 as SQVTM and CDR2 as ANQGSEA. With 0 bases removed from V and 0 bases from J, the gap between germline ends came to 15 bases. The CDR3 is made up of 17 amino acids. Here the CDR3 reads CSVEDSGPQSSYNEQFF. The CDR3 DNA reads as TGCAGCGTTGAAGACTCAGGACCCCAGAGCTCCTACAATGAGCAGTTCTTC.

The CDR3 loop reads CASSQQGGTGNTIYF. In DNA, the CDR3 is TGCGCCAGCAGCCAACAAGGGGGTACTGGAAACACCATATATTTT. This rearrangement joins TRBV4-3 to TRBJ1-3, with D perhaps TRBD1 (6 bases). The V end was cut by 2 bases, the J end by 2 bases, with 10 bases between. CDR3 length: 15 amino acids. Germline V gene sequence: CDR1 LGHNA, CDR2 YSLEER.

This clone has a handful of counts. The rearrangement joins TRBV9 to TRBJ2-6, with 7 bases identical to TRBD2. The CDR3 totals 19 residues. Germline CDR1 and CDR2: SGDLS and YYNGEE. J was trimmed by 3 bases and V by 0 bases; bases with no gene match: 12. The CDR3 DNA is TGTGCCAGCAGCGTAGCTTCGGGGGGTTTACTATTTGGGGCCAACGTCCTGACTTTC. Its translation is CASSVASGGLLFGANVLTF.

The chain uses TRBV5-4 and TRBJ2-1; maybe TRBD1 (5 bases). The CDR3 runs 15 residues. Germline V lookup: CDR1 SGHNT, CDR2 YYREEE (reference sequence). Trimming shortened V by 0 bases and J by 3 bases, and 10 bases separated the two germline ends. CDR3 protein: CASSLASDIYNEQFF. The CDR3 DNA follows: TGTGCCAGCAGCTTGGCCTCGGACATCTACAATGAGCAGTTCTTC.

The rearrangement uses TRBV6-5 and TRBJ2-1; D gene uncertain. The V end was cut by 2 bases, the J end by 8 bases, with 13 bases between. Germline-derived CDR1 and CDR2 are MNHEY and SVGAGI. The CDR3 has 14 amino acids. CDR3 loop: CASSYERSFHEQFF. The CDR3 DNA follows: TGTGCCAGCAGTTACGAACGGAGTTTTCATGAGCAGTTCTTC.

This clone appeared a few times. This sequence joins TRBV28 and TRBJ2-1; TRBD1 matches at 10 bases. With 8 bases clipped from V and 7 bases from J, the junction kept 11 bases outside the gene matches. Germline values: CDR1 MDHEN, CDR2 SYDVKM. CDR3 size: 15 residues. DNA for the CDR3: TGTGCCAGCGCTAGAGGGGACAGGGGTAAGAATGAGCAGTTCTTC. The encoded protein is CASARGDRGKNEQFF.

This clone was counted a few times. The V and J genes are TRBV7-2 and TRBJ2-5; no clear D. The germline CDR1 and CDR2 sequences are SGHTA and FQGNSA. The CDR3 has 12 residues. The germline V and J ends were trimmed by 3 bases and 13 bases, with 15 bases remaining between them. This CDR3 is CASSFLTGPLYF. CDR3 in DNA: TGTGCCAGCAGCTTTCTCACCGGGCCCTTGTACTTC.

This clone turned up a few times. The chain links TRBV4-3 to TRBJ1-3; D possibly corresponds to TRBD1 (6 bases). Trimming pared 1 base from V and 5 bases from J, leaving 9 bases between. The germline CDR1 and CDR2 sequences are LGHNA and YSLEER. This CDR3 has 14 residues. DNA of the CDR3: TGCGCCAGCAGCCAAGCCCGGGGGCGAAACACCATATATTTT. Translation: CASSQARGRNTIYF.

Comment on this clone: Other nucleotide sequences from this sample produce the same CDR3. The J gene is TRBJ2-7, the V gene TRBV9, with D perhaps TRBD1 (5 bases). V was trimmed by 0 bases and J by 2 bases, leaving 9 bases between them. The CDR3 runs 14 residues. Looked up from germline, CDR1 is SGDLS and CDR2 is YYNGEE. The CDR3 DNA sequence: TGTGCCAGCAGCGTAGGGGCAGGGACCTACGAGCAGTACTTC. This translates into CASSVGAGTYEQYF.

V usage is TRBV30 and J usage is TRBJ1-3; D ambiguous. This CDR3 is built from 13 residues. Germline V lookup: CDR1 GTSNPN, CDR2 SVGIG (reference sequence). Trimming pared 1 base from V and 7 bases from J, leaving 11 bases between. CDR3 sequence: CAWSEEGANTIYF. As DNA, the CDR3 is TGTGCCTGGAGTGAAGAGGGCGCTAACACCATATATTTT.

This clone was counted a few times. V usage is TRBV7-6 and J usage is TRBJ2-5, with 7 bases lining up with TRBD1. Germline CDR1 and CDR2: SGHVS and FNYEAQ. Unmatched junction bases numbered 4, after V lost 5 bases and J lost 4 bases. CDR3 length: 13 amino acids. CDR3 DNA: TGTGCCAGCAGCCGGGACAGAGGAGAGACCCAGTACTTC. It is translated as CASSRDRGETQYF.

J is TRBJ1-2 and V is TRBV2; the match to TRBD1 covers 10 bases. Losses at the gene ends were 7 bases for V and 0 bases for J; bases not matched to a gene: 8. CDR1 SNHLY and CDR2 FYNNEI come from the germline V gene. The length of the CDR3 is 16 residues. This chain's CDR3 is CASTKDRGWPNYGYTF. The CDR3 bases are TGTGCCAGCACCAAGGACAGGGGGTGGCCTAACTATGGCTACACCTTC. Complete variable domain (other parts from reference TRBV2 and TRBJ1-2): EPEVTQTPSHQVTQMGQEVILRCVPISNHLYFYWYRQILGQKVEFLVSFYNNEISEKSEIFDDQFSVERPDGSNFTLKIRSTKLEDSAMYFCASTKDRGWPNYGYTFGSGTRLTVV.

This clone was observed a few times. The genes are TRBV7-2 and TRBJ2-1; the match to TRBD1 covers 9 bases. CDR1 is SGHTA and CDR2 is FQGNSA in the germline V gene. Losses at the gene ends were 7 bases for V and 7 bases for J; bases not matched to a gene: 11. The CDR3 is 15 amino acids. The CDR3 DNA sequence: TGTGCCAGCACTACAGGGGGGACAGGGAGGAATGAGCAGTTCTTC. This encodes CASTTGGTGRNEQFF.

The J gene is TRBJ2-3, the V gene TRBV10-3; TRBD2 is a possible D gene (6 bases). CDR3 length: 16 amino acids. Germline V lookup: CDR1 ENHRY, CDR2 SYGVKD. Trimming took off 4 bases at V and 4 bases at J, with 18 bases between the two ends. CDR3 residues: CAISGVDLSGADTQYF. DNA for the CDR3: TGTGCCATCAGTGGTGTTGACCTGTCGGGGGCAGATACGCAGTATTTT.

A few counts support this clone. The chain is built from TRBV28 and TRBJ2-7; TRBD2 is a possible D gene (6 bases). The germline CDR1 and CDR2 sequences are MDHEN and SYDVKM. V was trimmed by 2 bases and J by 4 bases, leaving 18 bases between them. This CDR3 spans 16 amino acids. In DNA, the CDR3 is TGTGCCAGCAGTTTAGGGGGAGGACTCCCAGGATACGAGCAGTACTTC. This encodes CASSLGGGLPGYEQYF.

In this sample, this clone turned up a few times. This sequence joins TRBV5-4 and TRBJ2-4; D unclear. V lost 4 bases and J lost 3, with 17 bases in between. This CDR3 region has 16 residues. Germline V CDR1 and CDR2: SGHNT, YYREEE (reference sequence). CDR3 in amino acids: CASSKPAPGDKNIQYF. For the CDR3, the DNA is TGTGCCAGCAGCAAGCCGGCTCCCGGAGACAAAAACATTCAGTACTTC.

The chain has TRBV9 and TRBJ2-5, with D perhaps assigned TRBD1 or TRBD2 (5 bases each). CDR1 is SGDLS and CDR2 is YYNGEE in the germline V gene. CDR3 length: 16 amino acids. Trimming cost V 0 bases and J 5 bases, with 17 bases left between them. Here the CDR3 DNA reads TGTGCCAGCAGCGTAGCAACGGGACCACCTCGGGAGACCCAGTACTTC. This translates into CASSVATGPPRETQYF.

The rearrangement joins TRBV5-1 to TRBJ2-1; no clear D gene. Looked up from germline, CDR1 is SGHRS and CDR2 is YFSETQ. The CDR3 consists of 14 residues. V was pared by 6 bases and J by 5 bases, with 15 bases between. In DNA form, the CDR3 reads TGCGCCAGCACCTTCTCCGACGGTGACAATGAGCAGTTCTTC. This codes for CASTFSDGDNEQFF.

This clone was picked up a small number of times. The chain recombines TRBV6-1 with TRBJ1-2; a weak D match, TRBD1 (5 bases). CDR1 and CDR2 from the germline V gene are MNHNS and SASEGT. The CDR3 is 13 amino acids. The ends were cut back, 7 bases at V and 3 bases at J, with 12 bases in the middle. The chain's CDR3 is CASKQGWDYGYTF. As DNA, the CDR3 is TGTGCCAGCAAGCAGGGATGGGACTATGGCTACACCTTC.

This clone showed up just a few times. This chain links TRBV7-2 with TRBJ1-2; D remains ambiguous. Deletions cut 1 base from V and 1 base from J, with 10 bases between. Germline V gives CDR1 SGHTA, CDR2 FQGNSA. This CDR3 contains 15 residues. Written as DNA, the CDR3 is TGTGCCAGCAGCTTAGATGGCAGTATTAACTATGGCTACACCTTC. This encodes CASSLDGSINYGYTF.

This clone has more than one count but fewer than ten. At one end the junction does not follow the germline gene, possibly because of a read error. This chain joins TRBV6-1 and TRBJ2-6; D uncertain. The CDR3 runs to 17 residues. In germline, CDR1 is MNHNS, CDR2 SASEGT. CDR3 loop: CAISEIRLSSGANVLTF. The CDR3 DNA reads TGTGCCATCAGTGAAATCAGGTTATCCTCTGGGGCCAACGTCCTGACTTTC.